The entry below gives a single T cell receptor (beta chain) sequence along with its context. This clonotype was counted between two and nine times. This clone's antigen is unknown. No per-base quality is available; no much larger clone lies one base away. What this sample's treatment or condition label stands for: in vitro stimulation with specific CMV peptide epitopes to enrich CMV-specific T cells. The sequencer was an Illumina HiSeq 1500. Using fastp trimming at Q25 and MiXCR clonotype assembly, TCRdb reanalyzed the public sequencing data and kept in-frame beta chains. Merged by CDR3 protein, the rows form single entries marked with the most common genes and DNA. The sample table shows around 800,000 distinct CDR3 sequences, and roughly 33% are seen once. The ten most abundant clones make up over 10% of the sample. The data belong to a study of T cell repertoires in cytomegalovirus infection (dated by TCRdb to about 2019). Regarding the complete study: The peptide stimulations were aimed at well-studied HLA-B-restricted epitopes as well as recently identified HLA-C-restricted CMV epitopes, whose presentation resists viral immunomodulation. Donor HLA type was relevant to the analysis, as public TCR beta signatures indicated carriage of CMV infection together with the matching HLA type.

The paper's findings and limits, for the study overall: Cumulative frequency of public TCR beta family members discriminated carriers of CMV infection plus the relevant HLA type in this cohort and an independent approximately 400-donor cohort. The ex vivo response was dominated by HLA-C-restricted CMV-specific TCR beta clonotypes, which also provided the single most frequent clonotype in two of eight donors.

After removal of 0 bases from V and 0 bases from J, the junction retains 7 bases not matched to a gene. From cysteine to phenylalanine, the CDR3 is 18 amino acids long. Of all the DNA, just the CDR3 is kept, 54 bases in frame from base 1. Looking up the germline V gene yields CDR1 MGHRA and CDR2 YSYEKL. The chain is encoded by TRBV4-1 joined to TRBJ2-2; 7 nucleotides in the junction match TRBD2. The material was cultured CD8+ T cells from PBMCs, obtained from culture after CMV antigen stimulation. This TCR derives from a human donor in good health (CMV status not recorded). Some clones in this sample may be carry-over from other donors' samples. The nucleotide sequence is TGCGCCAGCAGCCAAGACAGACCGGGGGGACCGAACACCGGGGAGCTGTTTTTT. It is translated as CASSQDRPGGPNTGELFF.